The sequence of this T cell receptor (beta chain) was determined in a study of T-cell reconstitution after alpha-beta-depleted transplantation in children. The CDR3 has 15 residues. Germline CDR1 is KGHSH and CDR2 is LQKENI. V shed 4 bases, J shed 3 bases, and the junction held 7 bases outside the gene matches. Whole-study findings and limits: There were reportedly several hundred expanded graft clones from which alpha-beta T cells came about two months after transplant. Surviving recipient T cells and intrathymic progenitors accounted for some patients' high TCRbeta diversity at day 60.

As for this clonotype: Its antigen is not identified. With a much larger clone just one base away, this may be a read error.

Unique molecular identifiers were incorporated into the prepared TCRbeta library. TCRdb re-called the PCR reads through MiXCR, storing one row per CDR3 protein. The table shows 120,000 to 150,000 distinct CDR3 sequences, with about 8.8% occurring only once. This chain connects TRBV18 to TRBJ2-3; 7 bases are shared with TRBD1. The sequenced sample was PBMCs, mostly from graft donor cells, obtained 180 days after TCRalphabeta/CD19-depleted stem cell transplant. The receptor was derived from a female patient between 2 and 10 years old who had a stem cell transplant for congenital amegakaryocytic thrombocytopenia, so the T cells may come from the graft donor. The CDR3 region is CASSLNRGSTDTQYF. The CDR3 bases are TGTGCCAGCTCACTAAACAGGGGTTCAACAGATACGCAGTATTTT.